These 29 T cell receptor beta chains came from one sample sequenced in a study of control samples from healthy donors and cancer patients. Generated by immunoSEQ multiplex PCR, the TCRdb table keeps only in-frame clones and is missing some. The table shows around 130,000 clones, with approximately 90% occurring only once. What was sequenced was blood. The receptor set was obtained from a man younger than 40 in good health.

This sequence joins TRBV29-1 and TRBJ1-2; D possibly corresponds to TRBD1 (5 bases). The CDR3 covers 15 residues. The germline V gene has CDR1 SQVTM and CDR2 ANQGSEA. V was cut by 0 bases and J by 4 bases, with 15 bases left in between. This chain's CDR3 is CSVEEGVNLFYGYTF. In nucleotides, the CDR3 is TGCAGCGTTGAAGAGGGGGTTAACCTTTTCTATGGCTACACCTTC.

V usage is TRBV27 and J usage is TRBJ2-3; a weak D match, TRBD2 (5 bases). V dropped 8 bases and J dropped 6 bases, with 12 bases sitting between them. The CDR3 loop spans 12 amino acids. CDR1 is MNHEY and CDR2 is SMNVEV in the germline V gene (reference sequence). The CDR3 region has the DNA TGTGCCAGCTCCCCCCGGAGGGATACGCAGTATTTT. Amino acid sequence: CASSPRRDTQYF.

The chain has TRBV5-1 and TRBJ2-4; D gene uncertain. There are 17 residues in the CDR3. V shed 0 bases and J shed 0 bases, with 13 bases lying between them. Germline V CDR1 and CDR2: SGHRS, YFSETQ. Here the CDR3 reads CASSLDPFEPAKNIQYF. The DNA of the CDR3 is TGCGCCAGCAGCTTGGACCCATTTGAGCCAGCCAAAAACATTCAGTACTTC.

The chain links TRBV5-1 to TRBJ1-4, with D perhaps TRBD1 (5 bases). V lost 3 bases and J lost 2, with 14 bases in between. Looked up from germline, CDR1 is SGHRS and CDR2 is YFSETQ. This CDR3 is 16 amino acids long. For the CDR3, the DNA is TGCGCCAGCAGCTCCTCGGGGGGTACCACTAATGAAAAACTGTTTTTT. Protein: CASSSSGGTTNEKLFF. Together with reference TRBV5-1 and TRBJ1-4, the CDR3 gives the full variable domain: KAGVTQTPRYLIKTRGQQVTLSCSPISGHRSVSWYQQTPGQGLQFLFEYFSETQRNKGNFPGRFSGRQFSNSRSEMNVSTLELGDSALYLCASSSSGGTTNEKLFFGSGTQLSVL.

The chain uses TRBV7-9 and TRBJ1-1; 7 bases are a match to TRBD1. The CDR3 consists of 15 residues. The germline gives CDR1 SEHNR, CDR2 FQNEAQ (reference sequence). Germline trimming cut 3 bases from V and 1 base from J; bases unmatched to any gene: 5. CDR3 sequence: CASSFANRGNTEAFF. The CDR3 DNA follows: TGTGCCAGCAGCTTCGCGAACAGGGGGAACACTGAAGCTTTCTTT.

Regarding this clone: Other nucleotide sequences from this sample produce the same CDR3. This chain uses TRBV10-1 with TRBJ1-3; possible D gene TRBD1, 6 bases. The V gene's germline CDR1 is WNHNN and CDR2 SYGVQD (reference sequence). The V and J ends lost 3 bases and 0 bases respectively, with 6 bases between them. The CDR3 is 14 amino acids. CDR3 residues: CASSEGGSGNTIYF. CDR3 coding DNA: TGCGCCAGCAGTGAAGGGGGCTCTGGAAACACCATATATTTT.

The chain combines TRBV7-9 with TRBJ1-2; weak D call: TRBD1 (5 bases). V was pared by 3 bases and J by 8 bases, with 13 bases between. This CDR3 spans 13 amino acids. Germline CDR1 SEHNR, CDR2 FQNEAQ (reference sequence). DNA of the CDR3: TGTGCCAGCAGCTTTAACCAGGGTAACGGCTACACCTTC. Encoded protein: CASSFNQGNGYTF.

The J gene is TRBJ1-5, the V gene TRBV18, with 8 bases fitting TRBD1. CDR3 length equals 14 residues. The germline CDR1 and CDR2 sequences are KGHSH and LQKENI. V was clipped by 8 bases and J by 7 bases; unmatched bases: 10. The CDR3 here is CASPHQGARQPQHF. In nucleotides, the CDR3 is TGTGCCAGCCCACACCAGGGGGCGAGGCAGCCCCAGCATTTT.

The CDR3 region has the DNA TGTGCCAGCAGCTTTAGCGGGGGGGCCCGAGATACGCAGTATTTT. This encodes CASSFSGGARDTQYF. The rearrangement joins TRBV6-5 to TRBJ2-3; 11 nucleotides align to TRBD2. V was clipped by 6 bases and J by 5 bases; unmatched bases: 7. Germline assignment: CDR1 MNHEY and CDR2 SVGAGI. The CDR3 length is 15 residues.

The CDR3 loop is CATSDFWGNTQYF. In nucleotides, the CDR3 is TGTGCCACCAGTGATTTCTGGGGGAATACGCAGTATTTT. This chain uses TRBV24-1 with TRBJ2-3; D is tentatively TRBD1 or TRBD2 (5 bases each). This CDR3 has 13 residues. Germline-derived CDR1 and CDR2 are KGHDR and SFDVKD. The V end lost 1 base, the J end lost 7 bases, and 8 bases lay between the germline ends.

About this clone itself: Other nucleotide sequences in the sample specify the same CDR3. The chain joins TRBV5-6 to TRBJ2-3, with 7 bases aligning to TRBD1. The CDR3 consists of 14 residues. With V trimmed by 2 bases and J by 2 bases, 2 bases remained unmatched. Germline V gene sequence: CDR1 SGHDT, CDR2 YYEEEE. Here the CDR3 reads CASSLGGHTDTQYF. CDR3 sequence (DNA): TGTGCCAGCAGCTTAGGGGGCCACACAGATACGCAGTATTTT.

This CDR3 is CASSRLLPPNEQFF. As DNA, the CDR3 is TGTGCCAGCAGCCGATTACTCCCCCCCAATGAGCAGTTCTTC. This sequence joins TRBV11-2 and TRBJ2-1; D is unclear. The CDR3 runs 14 residues. The germline V gene encodes CDR1 SGHAT and CDR2 FQNNGV. V lost 5 bases to trimming and J lost 6 bases, with 14 bases between them.

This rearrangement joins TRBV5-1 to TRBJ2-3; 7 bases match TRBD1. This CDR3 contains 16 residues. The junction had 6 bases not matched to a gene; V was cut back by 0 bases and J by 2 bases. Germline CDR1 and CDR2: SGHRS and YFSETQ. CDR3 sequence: CASSLGGRGFTDTQYF. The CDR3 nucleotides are TGCGCCAGCAGCTTGGGTGGCAGGGGGTTCACAGATACGCAGTATTTT.

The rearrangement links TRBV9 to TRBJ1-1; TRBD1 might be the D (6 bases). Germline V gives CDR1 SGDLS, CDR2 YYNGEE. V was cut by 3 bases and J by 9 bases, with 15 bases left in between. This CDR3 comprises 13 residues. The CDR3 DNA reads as TGTGCCAGCAGCGCCACTGACGGGGGCCAAGCTTTCTTT. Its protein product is CASSATDGGQAFF.

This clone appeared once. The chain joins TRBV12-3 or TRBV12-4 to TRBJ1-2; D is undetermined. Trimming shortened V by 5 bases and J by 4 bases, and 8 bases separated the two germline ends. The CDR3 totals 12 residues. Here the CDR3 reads CASSGQAYGYTF. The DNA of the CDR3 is TGTGCCAGCAGTGGGCAGGCCTATGGCTACACCTTC.

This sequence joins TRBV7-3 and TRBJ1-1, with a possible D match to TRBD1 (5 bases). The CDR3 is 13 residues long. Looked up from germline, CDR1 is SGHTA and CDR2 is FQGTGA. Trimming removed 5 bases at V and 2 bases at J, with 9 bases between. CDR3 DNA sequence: TGTGCCAGCAGCGACAGAGCAAACACTGAAGCTTTCTTT. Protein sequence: CASSDRANTEAFF.

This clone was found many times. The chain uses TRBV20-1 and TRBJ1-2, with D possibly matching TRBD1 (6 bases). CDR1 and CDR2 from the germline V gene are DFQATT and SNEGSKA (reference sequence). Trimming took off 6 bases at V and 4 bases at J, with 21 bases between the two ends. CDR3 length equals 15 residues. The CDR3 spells CSASPGHSPGYGYTF. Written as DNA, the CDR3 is TGCAGTGCCAGTCCGGGACACAGTCCTGGCTATGGCTACACCTTC.

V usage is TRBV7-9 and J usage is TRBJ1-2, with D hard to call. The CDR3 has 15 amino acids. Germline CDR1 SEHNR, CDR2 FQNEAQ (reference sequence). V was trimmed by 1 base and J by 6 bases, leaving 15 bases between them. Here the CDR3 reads CASSLVSPGGDGYTF. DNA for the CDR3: TGTGCCAGCAGCTTAGTATCACCGGGTGGGGATGGCTACACCTTC.

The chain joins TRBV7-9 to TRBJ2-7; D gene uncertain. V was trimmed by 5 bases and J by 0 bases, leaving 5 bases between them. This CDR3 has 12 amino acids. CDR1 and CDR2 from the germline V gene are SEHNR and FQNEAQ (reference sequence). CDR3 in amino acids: CASSRSSYEQYF. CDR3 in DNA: TGTGCCAGCAGCCGAAGCTCCTACGAGCAGTACTTC.

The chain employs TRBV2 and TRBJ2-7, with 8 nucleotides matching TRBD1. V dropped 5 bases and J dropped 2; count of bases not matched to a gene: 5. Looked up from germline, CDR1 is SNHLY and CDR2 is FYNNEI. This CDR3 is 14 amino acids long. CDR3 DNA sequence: TGTGCCAGCAGTTTGGACAGGGCAGCCTACGAGCAGTACGTC. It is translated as CASSLDRAAYEQYV.

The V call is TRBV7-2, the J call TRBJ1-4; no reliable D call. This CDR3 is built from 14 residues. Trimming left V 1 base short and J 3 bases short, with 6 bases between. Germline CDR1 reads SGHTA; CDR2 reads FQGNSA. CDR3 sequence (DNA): TGTGCCAGCAGCTTAGGGGGTCCTAATGAAAAACTGTTTTTT. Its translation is CASSLGGPNEKLFF.

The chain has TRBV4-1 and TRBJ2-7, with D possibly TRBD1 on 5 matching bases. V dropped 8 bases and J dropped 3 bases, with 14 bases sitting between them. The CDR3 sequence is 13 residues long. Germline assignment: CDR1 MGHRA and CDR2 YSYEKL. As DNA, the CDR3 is TGCGCCAGCTCCTTGGACACCCTCTACGAGCAGTACTTC. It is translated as CASSLDTLYEQYF.

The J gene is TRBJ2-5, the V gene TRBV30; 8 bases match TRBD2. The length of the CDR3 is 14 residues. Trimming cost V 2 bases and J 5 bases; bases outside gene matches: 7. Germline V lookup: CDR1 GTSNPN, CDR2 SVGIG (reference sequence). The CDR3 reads CAWSTGGALETQYF. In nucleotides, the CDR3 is TGTGCCTGGAGTACGGGGGGGGCCCTGGAGACCCAGTACTTC.

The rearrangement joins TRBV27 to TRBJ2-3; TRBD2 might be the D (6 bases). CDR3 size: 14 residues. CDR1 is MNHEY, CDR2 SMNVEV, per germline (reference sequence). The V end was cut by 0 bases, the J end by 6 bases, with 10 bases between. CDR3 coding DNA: TGTGCCAGCAGTTTATCCGCGGGGTGGGATACGCAGTATTTT. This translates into CASSLSAGWDTQYF.

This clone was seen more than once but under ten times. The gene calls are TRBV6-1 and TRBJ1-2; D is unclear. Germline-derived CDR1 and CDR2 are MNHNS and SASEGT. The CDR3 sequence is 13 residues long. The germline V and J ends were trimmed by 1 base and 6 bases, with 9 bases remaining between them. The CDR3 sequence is CASSEGGRDGYTF. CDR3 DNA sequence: TGTGCCAGCAGTGAAGGAGGTAGGGATGGCTACACCTTC.

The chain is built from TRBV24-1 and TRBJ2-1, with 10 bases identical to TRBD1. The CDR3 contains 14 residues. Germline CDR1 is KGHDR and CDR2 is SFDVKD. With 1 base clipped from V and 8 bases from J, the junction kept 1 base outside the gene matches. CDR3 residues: CATSDFGQGDEQFF. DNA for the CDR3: TGTGCCACCAGTGATTTTGGACAGGGGGATGAGCAGTTCTTC.

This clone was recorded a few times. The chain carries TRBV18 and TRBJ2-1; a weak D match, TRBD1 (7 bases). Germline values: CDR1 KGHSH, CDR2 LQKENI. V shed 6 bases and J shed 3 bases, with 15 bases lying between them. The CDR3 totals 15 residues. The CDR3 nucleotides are TGTGCCAGCTCCGACGGCGGGACAGTCTACAATGAGCAGTTCTTC. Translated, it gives CASSDGGTVYNEQFF. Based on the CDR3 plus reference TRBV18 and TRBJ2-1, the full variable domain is NAGVMQNPRHLVRRRGQEARLRCSPMKGHSHVYWYRQLPEEGLKFMVYLQKENIIDESGMPKERFSAEFPKEGPSILRIQQVVRGDSAAYFCASSDGGTVYNEQFFGPGTRLTVL.

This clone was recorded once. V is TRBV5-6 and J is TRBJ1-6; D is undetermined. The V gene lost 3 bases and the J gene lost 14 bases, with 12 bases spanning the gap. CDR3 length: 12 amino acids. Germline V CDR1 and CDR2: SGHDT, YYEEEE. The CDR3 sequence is CASSSSVGTLHF. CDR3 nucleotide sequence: TGTGCCAGCAGCTCCTCGGTAGGGACCCTCCACTTT. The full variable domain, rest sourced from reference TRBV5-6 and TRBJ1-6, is DAGVTQSPTHLIKTRGQQVTLRCSPKSGHDTVSWYQQALGQGPQFIFQYYEEEERQRGNFPDRFSGHQFPNYSSELNVNALLLGDSALYLCASSSSVGTLHFGNGTRLTVT.

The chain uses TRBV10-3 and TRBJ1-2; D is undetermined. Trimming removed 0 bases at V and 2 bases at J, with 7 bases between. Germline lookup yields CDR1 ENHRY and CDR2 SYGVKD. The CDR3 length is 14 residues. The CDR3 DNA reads TGTGCCATCAGTGAGTCCCGCAGCAACTATGGCTACACCTTC. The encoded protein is CAISESRSNYGYTF.